This TCR beta chain was identified during a study of blood T cell repertoires in COVID-19. Study-level information: Acute-phase and convalescent COVID-19 samples originated in the United States, Italy and Spain.

Data came from immunoSEQ multiplex PCR; TCRdb stores just in-frame clones and leaves some out. The table includes under 95,000 clones, 70% to 80% detected once. The V gene lost 7 bases and the J gene lost 8 bases, with 11 bases spanning the gap. Germline lookup yields CDR1 SNHLY and CDR2 FYNNEI. The CDR3 consists of 11 residues. The chain combines TRBV2 with TRBJ1-1; the D gene is possibly TRBD1 (5 bases). Sequencing was carried out using peripheral blood. The clonotype was recovered from a man aged 55-75 years with active or convalescent COVID-19. The CDR3 sequence is CASIAGEEAFF. CDR3 bases: TGTGCCAGCATCGCGGGGGAGGAAGCTTTCTTT.